The rows below give T cell receptor beta chains drawn from one sample of a study of CD8+ T cells in alopecia areata. Repertoires were generated with immunoSEQ multiplex PCR, while TCRdb's copy carries only in-frame clones and drops some. The table shows some 150,000 clones, with approximately 60% occurring only once. The sample comprised CD8+ T cells sorted from blood. The receptors stem from a human donor in good health. Each CDR3 is given with its conserved first and last residue. The D gene is left open where the match is weak. Rows give clone size only sometimes, using once, few, many, or a class for an expanded clone.

V	J	D	size	CDR3	DNA
TRBV6-1	TRBJ2-7	.	once	CASSEGRIYEQYF	TGTGCCAGCAGTGAGGGGCGGATCTACGAGCAGTACTTC
TRBV19	TRBJ2-7	TRBD2	.	CASSGGSTGEQYF	TGTGCCAGTAGTGGCGGGAGTACGGGCGAGCAGTACTTC
TRBV25-1	TRBJ2-3	TRBD1	.	CASSEFLTGTGTDTQYF	TGTGCCAGCAGTGAATTCCTCACCGGGACAGGAACAGATACGCAGTATTTT
TRBV29-1	TRBJ2-1	.	few	CSVPAPNALLNNEQFF	TGCAGCGTTCCCGCCCCAAATGCCTTGTTGAACAATGAGCAGTTCTTC
TRBV4-1	TRBJ2-2	.	.	CASSHRFPNTGELFF	TGCGCCAGCAGCCACAGATTTCCGAACACCGGGGAGCTGTTTTTT
TRBV4-1	TRBJ2-3	TRBD1	few	CASSPGQSTDTQYF	TGCGCCAGCAGCCCGGGACAGAGCACAGATACGCAGTATTTT
TRBV29-1	TRBJ2-1	.	once	CSVEDRGKGNEQFF	TGCAGCGTTGAAGATCGGGGGAAGGGCAATGAGCAGTTCTTC
TRBV2	TRBJ2-3	.	.	CASSEALRGQDTQYF	TGTGCCAGCAGTGAAGCGCTACGAGGGCAAGATACGCAGTATTTT
TRBV7-3	TRBJ2-5	TRBD2	.	CASSLTGGEAETQYF	TGTGCCAGCAGCTTAACGGGAGGGGAGGCAGAGACCCAGTACTTC
TRBV7-2	TRBJ2-7	TRBD2	few	CASSSWTTSGFPEQYF	TGTGCCAGCAGCTCTTGGACGACTAGCGGGTTCCCCGAGCAGTACTTC
TRBV29-1	TRBJ2-7	TRBD1	.	CSVVRDRGRYEQYF	TGCAGCGTCGTAAGGGACAGAGGAAGGTACGAGCAGTACTTC
TRBV5-4	TRBJ2-7	.	.	CASSFGGSYEQYF	TGTGCCAGCAGCTTTGGGGGGTCCTACGAGCAGTACTTC
TRBV15	TRBJ2-7	.	.	CATSVVGRLWEQYF	TGTGCCACCTCGGTGGTAGGCAGGCTGTGGGAGCAGTACTTC
TRBV30	TRBJ2-7	TRBD1	.	CAWSATGPGEQYF	TGTGCCTGGAGTGCGACAGGGCCGGGCGAGCAGTACTTC
TRBV5-1	TRBJ2-7	.	.	CASSLLDSSYEQYF	TGCGCCAGCAGCCTTCTGGACAGTTCCTACGAGCAGTACTTC
TRBV29-1	TRBJ2-1	.	.	CSVVGQVNEQFF	TGCAGCGTTGTAGGGCAAGTCAATGAGCAGTTCTTC
TRBV29-1	TRBJ1-3	.	few	CSVGLLGDSGNTIYF	TGCAGCGTTGGCCTACTGGGGGACTCTGGAAACACCATATATTTT
TRBV15	TRBJ2-3	TRBD2	.	CAISTSHTDTQYF	TGTGCCATTTCGACTAGCCACACAGATACGCAGTATTTT
TRBV7-9	TRBJ1-1	.	once	CASSHEGQKEAFF	TGTGCCAGCAGCCACGAAGGACAGAAGGAAGCTTTCTTT
TRBV19	TRBJ1-1	.	few	CASSMEGSTEAFF	TGTGCCAGTAGTATGGAGGGAAGCACTGAAGCTTTCTTT
TRBV29-1	TRBJ2-7	.	few	CSVEPQGGHEQYF	TGCAGCGTTGAGCCGCAGGGTGGTCACGAGCAGTACTTC
TRBV27	TRBJ2-7	.	.	CASSLSPGSSYEQYF	TGTGCCAGCAGTTTATCGCCAGGGAGCTCCTACGAGCAGTACTTC
TRBV29-1	TRBJ1-1	.	.	CSVVQENTEAFF	TGCAGCGTTGTACAGGAGAACACTGAAGCTTTCTTT
TRBV9	TRBJ1-2	TRBD1	.	CASSDNPGTGGLGYTF	TGTGCCAGCAGCGACAACCCCGGGACAGGGGGCCTTGGCTACACCTTC
TRBV28	TRBJ2-1	TRBD1	.	CASRTLTGGDYNEQFF	TGTGCCAGCAGAACCCTGACAGGGGGCGACTACAATGAGCAGTTCTTC
TRBV7-6	TRBJ2-1	.	.	CASSLAGESYNEQFF	TGTGCCAGCAGCTTAGCGGGAGAGTCCTACAATGAGCAGTTCTTC
TRBV9	TRBJ1-1	.	.	CASSPGGNEAFF	TGTGCCAGCAGCCCCGGAGGGAATGAAGCTTTCTTT
TRBV29-1	TRBJ2-1	.	.	CSVWIENEQFF	TGCAGCGTGTGGATCGAGAATGAGCAGTTCTTC
TRBV4-1	TRBJ1-4	.	.	CASSQGTGILKEKLFF	TGCGCCAGCAGCCAAGGCACAGGGATTCTTAAGGAAAAACTGTTTTTT
TRBV10-2	TRBJ2-1	.	few	CASSVGNSYNEQFF	TGCGCCAGCAGTGTTGGTAATTCCTACAATGAGCAGTTCTTC
TRBV19	TRBJ1-5	TRBD1	.	CASTDDREVGQPQHF	TGTGCCAGTACCGATGACAGGGAGGTTGGTCAGCCCCAGCATTTT
TRBV9	TRBJ1-1	.	.	CASSVVGLNTEAFF	TGTGCCAGCAGCGTAGTCGGTCTAAACACTGAAGCTTTCTTT
TRBV18	TRBJ2-7	.	.	CASSPHRYRDEQYF	TGTGCCAGCTCACCTCACCGGTACAGGGACGAGCAGTACTTC
TRBV9	TRBJ2-5	.	.	CASSASVQETQYF	TGTGCCAGCAGTGCTAGCGTCCAAGAGACCCAGTACTTC
TRBV2	TRBJ2-5	TRBD2	.	CASSGGSGRKDLYF	TGTGCCAGCAGTGGTGGGAGCGGGAGGAAGGATCTGTACTTC
TRBV4-1	TRBJ2-3	TRBD1	few	CASSQDETGLRRTQYF	TGCGCCAGCAGCCAAGATGAGACAGGGTTAAGGCGTACGCAGTATTTT
TRBV5-1	TRBJ2-7	.	.	CASSLDAYEQYF	TGCGCCAGCAGCTTGGATGCCTACGAGCAGTACTTC
TRBV6-1	TRBJ2-7	TRBD2	few	CASSEGTSSYEQYF	TGTGCCAGCAGTGAAGGGACTAGCTCCTACGAGCAGTACTTC
TRBV27	TRBJ2-1	TRBD1	.	CASSRQGSYNEQFF	TGTGCCAGCAGTAGACAGGGATCCTACAATGAGCAGTTCTTC
TRBV7-9	TRBJ2-7	.	few	CASTPFGTKPLEQYF	TGTGCCAGCACACCGTTCGGGACCAAGCCTCTCGAGCAGTACTTC